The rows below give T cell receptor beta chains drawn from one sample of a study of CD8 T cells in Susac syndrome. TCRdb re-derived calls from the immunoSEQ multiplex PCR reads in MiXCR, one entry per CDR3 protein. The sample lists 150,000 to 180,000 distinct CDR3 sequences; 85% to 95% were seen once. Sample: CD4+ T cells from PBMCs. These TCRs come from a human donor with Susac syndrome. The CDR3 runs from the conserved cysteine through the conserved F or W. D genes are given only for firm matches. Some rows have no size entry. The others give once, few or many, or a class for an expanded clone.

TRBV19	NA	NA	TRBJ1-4	CASSLGRKLFF	TGTGCCAGTAGTCTCGGGCGGAAACTGTTTTTT
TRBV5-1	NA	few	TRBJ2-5	CASSRAQETQYF	TGTGCCAGCAGCCGGGCCCAAGAGACCCAGTACTTC
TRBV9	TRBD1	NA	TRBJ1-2	CASSAQGGGAGAGYTF	TGTGCCAGCAGCGCCCAAGGAGGGGGCGCAGGGGCTGGCTACACCTTC
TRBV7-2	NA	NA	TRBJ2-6	CASSLGGSRTGANVLTF	TGTGCCAGCAGCTTAGGGGGGTCACGGACCGGGGCCAACGTCCTGACTTTC
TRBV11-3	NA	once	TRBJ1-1	CASSPRRGDTEAFF	TGTGCCAGCAGCCCCAGGAGGGGAGACACTGAAGCTTTCTTT
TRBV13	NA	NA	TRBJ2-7	CASSLGGMSSYEQYF	TGTGCCAGCAGCTTAGGCGGCATGAGCTCCTACGAGCAGTACTTC
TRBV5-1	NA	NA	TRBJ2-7	CASSLGGGDYEQYF	TGCGCCAGCAGCTTGGGGGGCGGAGATTACGAGCAGTACTTC
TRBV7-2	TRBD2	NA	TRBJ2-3	CASRSSGGYTDTQYF	TGTGCCAGCAGGTCTAGCGGGGGCTACACAGATACGCAGTATTTT
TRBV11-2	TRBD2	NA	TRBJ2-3	CASSLVPGAGGTDTQYF	TGTGCCAGCAGCTTAGTTCCAGGCGCGGGGGGCACAGATACGCAGTATTTT
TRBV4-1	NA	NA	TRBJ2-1	CASSQDPDSSYNEQFF	TGCGCCAGCAGCCAAGACCCCGACAGTTCCTACAATGAGCAGTTCTTC